This T cell receptor beta chain was identified during a study of long-term antiretroviral therapy in people with HIV. At the survey level, the v3.0 immunoSEQ assay was run. Here immunoSEQ multiplex PCR was the method, and the copy in TCRdb shows in-frame clones only, minus some. Counted here are fewer than 40,000 clones, around 85% occurring once; the ten biggest clones make up approximately 6%. This clone was picked up one time. The CDR3 spans 15 residues. V was pared by 1 base and J by 0 bases, with 4 bases between. CDR1 is MNHEY and CDR2 is SMNVEV in the germline V gene (reference sequence). Sequencing was performed on unsorted PBMCs, taken 3.1 years after starting antiretroviral therapy. J is TRBJ2-6 and V is TRBV27; D remains unclear. This TCR was recovered from a woman between 45 and 60 years old with HIV. The CDR3, as DNA: TGTGCCAGCAGTTTATGGGGCTCTGGGGCCAACGTCCTGACTTTC. It translates to CASSLWGSGANVLTF.